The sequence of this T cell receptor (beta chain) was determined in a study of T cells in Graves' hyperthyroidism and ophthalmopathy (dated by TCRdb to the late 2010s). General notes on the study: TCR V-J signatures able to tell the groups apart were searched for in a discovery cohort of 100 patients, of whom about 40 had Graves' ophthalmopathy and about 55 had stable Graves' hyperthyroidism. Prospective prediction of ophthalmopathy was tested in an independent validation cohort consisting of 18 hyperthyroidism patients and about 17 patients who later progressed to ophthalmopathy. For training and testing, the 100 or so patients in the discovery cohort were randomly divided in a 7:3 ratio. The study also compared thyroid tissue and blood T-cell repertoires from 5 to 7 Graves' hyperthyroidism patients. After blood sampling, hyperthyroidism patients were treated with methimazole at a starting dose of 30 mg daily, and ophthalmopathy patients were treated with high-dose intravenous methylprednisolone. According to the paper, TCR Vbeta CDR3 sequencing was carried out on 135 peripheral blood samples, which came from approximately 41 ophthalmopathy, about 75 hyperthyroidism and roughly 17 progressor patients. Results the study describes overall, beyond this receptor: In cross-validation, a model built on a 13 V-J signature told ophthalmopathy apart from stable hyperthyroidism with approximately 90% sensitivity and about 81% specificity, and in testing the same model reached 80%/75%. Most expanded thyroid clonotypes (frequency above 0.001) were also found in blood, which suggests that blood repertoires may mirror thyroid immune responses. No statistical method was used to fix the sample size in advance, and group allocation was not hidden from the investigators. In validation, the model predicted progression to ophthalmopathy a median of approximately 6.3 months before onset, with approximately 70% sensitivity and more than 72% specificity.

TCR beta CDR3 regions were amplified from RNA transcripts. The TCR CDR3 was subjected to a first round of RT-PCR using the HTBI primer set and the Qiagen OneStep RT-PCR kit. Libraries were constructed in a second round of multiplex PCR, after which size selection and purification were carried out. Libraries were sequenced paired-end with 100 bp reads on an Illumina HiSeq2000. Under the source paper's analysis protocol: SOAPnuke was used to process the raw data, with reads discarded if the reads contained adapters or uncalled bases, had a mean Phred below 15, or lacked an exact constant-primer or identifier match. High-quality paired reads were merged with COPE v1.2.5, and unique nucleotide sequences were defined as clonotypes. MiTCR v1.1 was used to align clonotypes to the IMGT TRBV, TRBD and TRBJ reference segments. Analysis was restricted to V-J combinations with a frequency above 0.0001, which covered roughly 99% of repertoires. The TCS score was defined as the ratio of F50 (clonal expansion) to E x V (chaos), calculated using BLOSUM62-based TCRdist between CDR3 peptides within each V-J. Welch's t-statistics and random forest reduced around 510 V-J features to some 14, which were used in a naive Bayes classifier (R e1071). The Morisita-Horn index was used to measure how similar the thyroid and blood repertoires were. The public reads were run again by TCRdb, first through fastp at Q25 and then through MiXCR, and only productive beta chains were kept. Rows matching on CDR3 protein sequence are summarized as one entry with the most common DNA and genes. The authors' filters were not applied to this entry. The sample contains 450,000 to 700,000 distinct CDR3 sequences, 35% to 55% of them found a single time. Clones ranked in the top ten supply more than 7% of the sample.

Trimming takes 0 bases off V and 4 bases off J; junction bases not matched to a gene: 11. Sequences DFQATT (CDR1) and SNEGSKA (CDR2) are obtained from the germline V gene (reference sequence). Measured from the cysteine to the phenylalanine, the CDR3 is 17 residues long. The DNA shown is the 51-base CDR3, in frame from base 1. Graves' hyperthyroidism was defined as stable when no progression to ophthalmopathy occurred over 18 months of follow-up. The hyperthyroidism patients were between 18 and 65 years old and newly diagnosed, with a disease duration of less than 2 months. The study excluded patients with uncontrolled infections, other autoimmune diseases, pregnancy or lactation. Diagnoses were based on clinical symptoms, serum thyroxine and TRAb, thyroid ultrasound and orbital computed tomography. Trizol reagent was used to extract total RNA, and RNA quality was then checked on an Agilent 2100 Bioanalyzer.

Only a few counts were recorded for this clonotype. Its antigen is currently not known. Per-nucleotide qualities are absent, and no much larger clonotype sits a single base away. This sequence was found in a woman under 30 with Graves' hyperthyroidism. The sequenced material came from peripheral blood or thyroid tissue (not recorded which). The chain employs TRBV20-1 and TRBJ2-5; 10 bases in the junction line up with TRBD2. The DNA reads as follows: TGCAGTGCTAGAGATCCTCAGCGGGAGGGGCCAAGAGAGACCCAGTACTTC. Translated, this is CSARDPQREGPRETQYF.